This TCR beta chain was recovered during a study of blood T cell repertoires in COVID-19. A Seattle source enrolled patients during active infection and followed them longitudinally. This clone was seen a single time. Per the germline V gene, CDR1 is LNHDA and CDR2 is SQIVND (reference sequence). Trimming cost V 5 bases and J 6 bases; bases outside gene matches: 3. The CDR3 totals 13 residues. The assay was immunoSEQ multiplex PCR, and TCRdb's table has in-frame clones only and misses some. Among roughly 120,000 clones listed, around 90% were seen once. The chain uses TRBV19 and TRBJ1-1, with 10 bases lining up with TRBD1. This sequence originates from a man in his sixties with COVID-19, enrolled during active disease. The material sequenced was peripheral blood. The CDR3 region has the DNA TGTGCCAGTAGTGCGGGACAGGGGTCTGAAGCTTTCTTT. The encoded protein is CASSAGQGSEAFF.